Following are 6 T cell receptor beta chains from one sample sequenced in a study of T cell responses to AZD1222 COVID-19 vaccine. Clones were read by immunoSEQ multiplex PCR, and TCRdb kept only the in-frame ones, dropping some. The sample holds around 130,000 clones, approximately 86% seen once. The sample consisted of peripheral blood, taken 28 days after the second AZD1222 dose. The receptors were gathered from an adult who received the AZD1222 COVID-19 vaccine.

V is TRBV15 and J is TRBJ2-2, with D perhaps TRBD1 (6 bases). Trimming took off 4 bases at V and 6 bases at J, with 12 bases between the two ends. Germline CDR1 reads LNHNV; CDR2 reads YYDKDF (reference sequence). The CDR3 loop spans 14 amino acids. The CDR3 is CATSKQGKSGELFF. The CDR3, as DNA: TGTGCCACCAGCAAACAGGGAAAATCCGGGGAGCTGTTTTTT.

This clone occurred once. The chain is built from TRBV7-8 and TRBJ2-7; 11 bases are shared with TRBD2. CDR3 size: 16 residues. The ends lost 3 bases at V and 0 bases at J; junction bases unmatched: 4. Germline CDR1 SGHVS, CDR2 FQNEAQ. The CDR3 DNA is TGTGCCAGCAGCTTTGGTAGCGGGGGGGACTCCTACGAGCAGTACTTC. Amino acid sequence: CASSFGSGGDSYEQYF.

The V gene is TRBV11-2, the J gene TRBJ2-2; maybe TRBD2 (6 bases). V was shortened by 2 bases and J by 10 bases, with 11 bases between the two germline ends. This CDR3 contains 13 residues. Per the germline V gene, CDR1 is SGHAT and CDR2 is FQNNGV. The CDR3 is CASSLTGGAELFF. The CDR3 DNA reads as TGTGCCAGCAGCTTAACGGGCGGGGCGGAGCTGTTTTTT.

The rearrangement links TRBV6-5 to TRBJ1-2; the D is unclear. V dropped 2 bases and J dropped 2 bases, with 9 bases sitting between them. This CDR3 has 14 residues. Per germline, CDR1 MNHEY and CDR2 SVGAGI. The CDR3 protein is CASSYGPANYGYTF. CDR3 coding DNA: TGTGCCAGCAGTTACGGGCCAGCCAACTATGGCTACACCTTC.

The V and J genes are TRBV19 and TRBJ1-4, with D possibly matching TRBD1 (6 bases). V lost 7 bases to trimming and J lost 7 bases, with 13 bases between them. Germline V gene sequence: CDR1 LNHDA, CDR2 SQIVND (reference sequence). This CDR3 is built from 13 residues. The CDR3 region has the DNA TGTGCCAGTACCGCTGGACAGTCTGAAAAACTGTTTTTT. This gives the protein CASTAGQSEKLFF.

The chain recombines TRBV2 with TRBJ2-5, with D perhaps TRBD2 (5 bases). V gave up 8 bases and J gave up 5 bases, with 18 bases separating them. There are 14 residues in the CDR3. CDR1 and CDR2 from the germline V gene are SNHLY and FYNNEI. CDR3 protein: CASFFEPGWETQYF. The CDR3 DNA reads TGTGCCAGCTTCTTCGAGCCGGGATGGGAGACCCAGTACTTC.